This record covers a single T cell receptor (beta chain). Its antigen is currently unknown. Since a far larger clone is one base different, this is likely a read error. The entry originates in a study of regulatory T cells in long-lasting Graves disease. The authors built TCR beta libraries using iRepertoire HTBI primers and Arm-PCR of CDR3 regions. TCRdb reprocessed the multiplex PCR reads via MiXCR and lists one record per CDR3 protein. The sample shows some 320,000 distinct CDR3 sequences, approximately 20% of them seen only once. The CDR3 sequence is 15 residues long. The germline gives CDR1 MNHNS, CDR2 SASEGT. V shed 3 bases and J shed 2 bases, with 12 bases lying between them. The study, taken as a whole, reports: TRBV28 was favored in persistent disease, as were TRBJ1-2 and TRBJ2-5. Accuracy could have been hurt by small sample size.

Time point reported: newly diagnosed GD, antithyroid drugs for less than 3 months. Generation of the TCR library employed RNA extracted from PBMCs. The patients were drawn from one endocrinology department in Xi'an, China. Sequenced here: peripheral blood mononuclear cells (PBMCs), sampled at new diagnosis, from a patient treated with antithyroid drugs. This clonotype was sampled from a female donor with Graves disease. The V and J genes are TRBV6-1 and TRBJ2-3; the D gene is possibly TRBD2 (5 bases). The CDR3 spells CASSDLSRDTDTQYF. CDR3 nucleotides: TGTGCCAGCAGTGATCTTAGCCGGGACACAGATACGCAGTATTTT.